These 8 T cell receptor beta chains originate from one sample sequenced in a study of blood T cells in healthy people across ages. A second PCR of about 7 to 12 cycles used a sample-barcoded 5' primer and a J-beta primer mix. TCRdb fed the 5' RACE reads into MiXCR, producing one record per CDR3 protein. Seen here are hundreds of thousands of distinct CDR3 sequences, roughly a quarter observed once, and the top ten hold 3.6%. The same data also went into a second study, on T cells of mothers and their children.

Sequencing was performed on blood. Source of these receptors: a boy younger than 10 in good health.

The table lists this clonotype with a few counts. CDR3 nucleotides: TGCAGCGTTGAAGGTTCGAGGGCCCCCTACGAGCAGTACTTC. The encoded protein is CSVEGSRAPYEQYF. The chain recombines TRBV29-1 with TRBJ2-5; D is perhaps TRBD2 (5 bases). The J call could be wrong; TRBJ2-7 is a better fit for the DNA end. The CDR3 is 14 residues long. The germline CDR1 and CDR2 sequences are SQVTM and ANQGSEA.

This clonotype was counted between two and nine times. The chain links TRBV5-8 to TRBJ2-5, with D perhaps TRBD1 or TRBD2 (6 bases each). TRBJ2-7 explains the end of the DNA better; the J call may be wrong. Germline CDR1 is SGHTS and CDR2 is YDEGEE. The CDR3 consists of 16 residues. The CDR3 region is CASSLRGTPIRHEQYF. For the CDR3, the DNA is TGTGCCAGCAGCTTGAGGGGGACTCCCATCAGACACGAGCAGTACTTC.

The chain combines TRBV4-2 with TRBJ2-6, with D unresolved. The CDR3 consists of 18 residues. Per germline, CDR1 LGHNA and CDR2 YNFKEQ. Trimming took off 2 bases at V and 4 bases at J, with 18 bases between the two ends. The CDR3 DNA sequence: TGTGCCAGCAGCCAAACACTTACTTCGGCTTCCGGGGCCAACGTCCTGACTTTC. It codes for CASSQTLTSASGANVLTF.

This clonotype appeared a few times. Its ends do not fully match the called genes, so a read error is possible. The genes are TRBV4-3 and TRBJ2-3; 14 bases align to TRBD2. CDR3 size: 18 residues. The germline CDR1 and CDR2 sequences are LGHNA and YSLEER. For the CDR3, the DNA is TGCGCCAGCAGCCAAGAGCCCGGGACTAGCGGGAGAACAGAAACGCAGTATTTT. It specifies CASSQEPGTSGRTETQYF.

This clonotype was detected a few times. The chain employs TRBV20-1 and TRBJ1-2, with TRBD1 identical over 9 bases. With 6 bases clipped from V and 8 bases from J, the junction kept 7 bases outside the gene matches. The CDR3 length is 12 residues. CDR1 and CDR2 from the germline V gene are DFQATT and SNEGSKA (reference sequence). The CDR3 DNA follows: TGCAGTGCCTGGGACAGGGCGGGCGGCTACACCTTC. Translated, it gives CSAWDRAGGYTF.

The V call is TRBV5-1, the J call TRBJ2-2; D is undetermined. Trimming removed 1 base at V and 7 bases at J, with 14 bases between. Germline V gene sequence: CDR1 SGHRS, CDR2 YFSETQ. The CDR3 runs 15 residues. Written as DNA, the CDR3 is TGCGCCAGCAGCTTGAGGGCAGGTGGTAGCGGGGAGCTGTTTTTT. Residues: CASSLRAGGSGELFF.

The CDR3 reads CASSRLEGENTGELFF. DNA for the CDR3: TGTGCCAGCAGCCGACTAGAAGGCGAGAACACCGGGGAGCTGTTTTTT. The V and J genes are TRBV5-4 and TRBJ2-2; D perhaps matches TRBD2 (6 bases). The CDR3 contains 16 residues. The germline V and J ends were trimmed by 4 bases and 1 base, with 14 bases remaining between them. Germline lookup yields CDR1 SGHNT and CDR2 YYREEE (reference sequence).

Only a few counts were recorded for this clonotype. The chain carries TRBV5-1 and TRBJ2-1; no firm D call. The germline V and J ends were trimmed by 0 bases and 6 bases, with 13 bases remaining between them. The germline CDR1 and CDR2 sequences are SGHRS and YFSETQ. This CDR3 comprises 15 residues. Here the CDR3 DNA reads TGCGCCAGCAGCTTGGAAGCAGGCCTGGGCAATGAGCAGTTCTTC. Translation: CASSLEAGLGNEQFF. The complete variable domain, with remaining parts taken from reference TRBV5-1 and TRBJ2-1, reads KAGVTQTPRYLIKTRGQQVTLSCSPISGHRSVSWYQQTPGQGLQFLFEYFSETQRNKGNFPGRFSGRQFSNSRSEMNVSTLELGDSALYLCASSLEAGLGNEQFFGPGTRLTVL.